This T cell receptor beta chain was recorded in a study of T cells in Graves' hyperthyroidism and ophthalmopathy. This clonotype has a handful of counts. Patients with uncontrolled infections, other autoimmune diseases, pregnancy or lactation were excluded. Diagnosis relied on clinical symptoms, serum thyroxine and TRAb, thyroid ultrasound and orbital computed tomography. Trimming pared 1 base from V and 1 base from J, leaving 10 bases between. Germline assignment: CDR1 LGHNA and CDR2 YNFKEQ. This CDR3 is built from 15 residues. It was RNA transcripts that yielded the amplified TCR beta CDR3 regions. The HTBI primer set drove a first-round RT-PCR of the TCR CDR3. TCRdb ran MiXCR on the multiplex PCR reads and lists one entry per CDR3 protein. This repertoire shows about 610,000 distinct CDR3 sequences, roughly 15% found once; its top ten account for about 4.5%.

The clonotype was recovered from a woman in her forties with Graves' ophthalmopathy. Sequencing was done on a sample of blood. This chain uses TRBV4-2 with TRBJ1-1, with D uncertain. In DNA form, the CDR3 reads TGTGCCAGCAGCCAAGCGTCAGGCCCGAACACTGAAGCTTTCTTT. It specifies CASSQASGPNTEAFF.